The 23 T cell receptor beta chains reported below all come from one sample, sequenced in a study of T cell repertoires in cytomegalovirus infection. TCRdb passed the reads through MiXCR, listing each CDR3 protein once. The sample includes 900,000 to 950,000 distinct CDR3 sequences, less than 35% of them seen just once. These TCRs are of unknown antigen specificity. The sample here was cultured CD8+ T cells from PBMCs, taken from culture after CMV antigen stimulation. These receptors came from a human donor in good health (CMV status not recorded). Some clones in this sample may be carry-over from other donors' samples.

As concerns this clonotype: A much bigger clone sits one base away, suggesting this may be a read error. V is TRBV7-2 and J is TRBJ2-2; D could derive from TRBD1 or TRBD2 (5 bases each). CDR1 SGHTA and CDR2 FQGNSA come from the germline V gene. The CDR3 spans 15 residues. The CDR3, as DNA: TGTGCCAGCAGCTTCCGGACATCCCCCACCGGGAAGCTGTTTTTT. Encoded protein: CASSFRTSPTGKLFF.

Note on this clonotype: Compared with germline, one end of the junction differs, possibly owing to a read error. This sequence joins TRBV27 and TRBJ2-7; D perhaps matches TRBD2 (5 bases). There are 14 residues in the CDR3. Germline-derived CDR1 and CDR2 are MNHEY and SMNVEV (reference sequence). The CDR3, as DNA: TGTGCCAGCACTTTATCTAGCTTGGGTCACGAGCAGTACTTC. It encodes CASTLSSLGHEQYF.

The gene calls are TRBV4-3 and TRBJ2-2; D possibly matches TRBD1 or TRBD2 (6 bases each). The V end lost 0 bases, the J end lost 1 base, and 12 bases lay between the germline ends. The CDR3 runs 17 residues. Germline loops: CDR1 LGHNA, CDR2 YSLEER. Written as DNA, the CDR3 is TGCGCCAGCAGCCAAGATGGAGAGGGGGGGAACACCGGGGAGCTGTTTTTT. Its translation is CASSQDGEGGNTGELFF.

Turning to this clonotype: This is likely a read error, given that the CDR3 carries no conserved phenylalanine or tryptophan at its end. The chain couples TRBV7-3 to TRBJ2-5, with 7 bases fitting TRBD2. The germline V gene encodes CDR1 SGHTA and CDR2 FQGTGA. The V gene end was trimmed by 5 bases and the J gene end by 3 bases; junction bases not matched to a gene: 3. The CDR3 length is 13 residues. CDR3 residues: CASSLRGEETQYL. The CDR3 region has the DNA TGTGCCAGCAGCCTCCGGGGGGAAGAGACCCAGTACCTC.

This clonotype was seen more than once but under ten times. The CDR3 nucleotides read TGTGCCAGCAGCCGCCAGAAGGATACGCAGTATTTT. Translation gives CASSRQKDTQYF. V usage is TRBV7-9 and J usage is TRBJ2-3; D is unclear. The CDR3 covers 12 residues. Trimming removed 5 bases at V and 6 bases at J, with 9 bases between. Looked up from germline, CDR1 is SEHNR and CDR2 is FQNEAQ (reference sequence).

This clonotype was counted between two and nine times. The chain carries TRBV6-1 and TRBJ2-7; 7 positions agree with TRBD1. Germline CDR1 reads MNHNS; CDR2 reads SASEGT. The CDR3 loop spans 14 amino acids. The ends lost 4 bases at V and 10 bases at J; junction bases unmatched: 13. CDR3 loop: CASSATGDPASQYF. CDR3 DNA: TGTGCCAGCAGTGCTACAGGGGACCCCGCGTCCCAGTACTTC.

The chain's CDR3 is CASSSGTSGRNEQFF. CDR3 DNA: TGTGCCAGCAGCTCCGGGACTAGCGGGAGGAATGAGCAGTTCTTC. J is TRBJ2-1 and V is TRBV7-6, with 15 nucleotides matching TRBD2. CDR1 is SGHVS and CDR2 is FNYEAQ in the germline V gene. The trim removed 4 bases at V and 7 bases at J, leaving 2 bases unmatched. The CDR3 contains 15 residues.

The rearrangement joins TRBV19 to TRBJ2-1; 8 bases line up with TRBD1. CDR3 length: 15 amino acids. Germline assignment: CDR1 LNHDA and CDR2 SQIVND (reference sequence). Trimming at V came to 4 bases and at J to 6 bases, leaving 8 bases not matched to a gene. For the CDR3, the DNA is TGTGCCAGTAGTACCTCCAGGGGGCCCTTCAATGAGCAGTTCTTC. It translates to CASSTSRGPFNEQFF. Together with reference TRBV19 and TRBJ2-1, the CDR3 gives the full variable domain: DGGITQSPKYLFRKEGQNVTLSCEQNLNHDAMYWYRQDPGQGLRLIYYSQIVNDFQKGDIAEGYSVSREKKESFPLTVTSAQKNPTAFYLCASSTSRGPFNEQFFGPGTRLTVL.

At least ten counts were recorded for this clonotype. V usage is TRBV7-9 and J usage is TRBJ1-4; TRBD1 might be the D (6 bases). Trimming shortened V by 4 bases and J by 0 bases, and 18 bases separated the two germline ends. This CDR3 region has 18 residues. CDR1 SEHNR and CDR2 FQNEAQ come from the germline V gene (reference sequence). The CDR3 region has the DNA TGTGCCAGCAGCTCCGCGGCAGGGAGGGGGGCAACTAATGAAAAACTGTTTTTT. It translates to CASSSAAGRGATNEKLFF.

This clonotype was recorded only once. The V gene is TRBV9, the J gene TRBJ1-5, with D unresolved. The ends were cut back, 4 bases at V and 4 bases at J, with 12 bases in the middle. The germline V gene has CDR1 SGDLS and CDR2 YYNGEE. This CDR3 spans 14 amino acids. CDR3 sequence (DNA): TGTGCCAGCAGCCAATCAGGCAGGAATCAGCCCCAGCATTTT. It translates to CASSQSGRNQPQHF.

With regard to this clonotype: At one end, the junction sequence differs from germline, possibly due to a read error. The rearrangement joins TRBV5-8 to TRBJ2-1; TRBD1 aligns across 11 bases. The CDR3 length is 16 residues. The germline gives CDR1 SGHTS, CDR2 YDEGEE. The CDR3 reads CVSSFRDRGSYNEQFF. The CDR3 DNA follows: TGTGTCAGCAGCTTCCGGGACAGGGGGTCCTACAATGAGCAGTTCTTC.

This clonotype was seen ten or more times. In nucleotides, the CDR3 is TGTGCTAGTGGTTTGGTACAGGGGGCGCCGGGTCACTTGGGAAGGGACGGCAATCAGCCCCAGCATTTT. Translated, it gives CASGLVQGAPGHLGRDGNQPQHF. The V and J genes are TRBV12-5 and TRBJ1-5; 9 positions match TRBD1. Losses at the gene ends were 0 bases for V and 2 bases for J; bases not matched to a gene: 23. Germline CDR1 LGHNT, CDR2 FRNRAP. The CDR3 is 23 residues long.

The rearrangement links TRBV7-9 to TRBJ1-1, with TRBD1 identical over 8 bases. Trimming removed 5 bases from V and 3 bases from J; junction bases left unmatched: 5. Germline assignment: CDR1 SEHNR and CDR2 FQNEAQ (reference sequence). The CDR3 has 14 residues. CDR3 nucleotides: TGTGCCAGCAGCCTGGACAGGGTATACACTGAAGCTTTCTTT. It translates to CASSLDRVYTEAFF.

The chain uses TRBV11-2 and TRBJ2-1; D could derive from TRBD1 or TRBD2 (5 bases each). Trimming removed 0 bases at V and 4 bases at J, with 13 bases between. The CDR3 covers 16 residues. Germline assignment: CDR1 SGHAT and CDR2 FQNNGV. The CDR3 DNA reads TGTGCCAGCAGCTTAGATCGAGGGGCCGCGTACAATGAGCAGTTCTTC. This gives the protein CASSLDRGAAYNEQFF. Full variable domain (missing parts from reference TRBV11-2 and TRBJ2-1): EAGVAQSPRYKIIEKRQSVAFWCNPISGHATLYWYQQILGQGPKLLIQFQNNGVVDDSQLPKDRFSAERLKGVDSTLKIQPAKLEDSAVYLCASSLDRGAAYNEQFFGPGTRLTVL.

V is TRBV6-8 and J is TRBJ1-1; TRBD1 aligns across 11 bases. After removal of 6 bases from V and 4 bases from J, the junction contained 22 bases not matched to a gene. The CDR3 totals 20 residues. Germline V gene data show CDR1 as MNHGY and CDR2 as SAAAGT. The DNA of the CDR3 is TGTGCCAGCAGAAACGGCCGGGACAGGGGGAACAGAAAGCGGAGCACTGAAGCTTTCTTT. It translates to CASRNGRDRGNRKRSTEAFF.

The chain has TRBV27 and TRBJ1-2; TRBD1 is a possible D gene (5 bases). The CDR3 runs 14 residues. Germline V CDR1 and CDR2: MNHEY, SMNVEV (reference sequence). V shed 5 bases and J shed 0 bases, with 10 bases lying between them. The CDR3 protein is CASSMGRSNYGYTF. The CDR3 DNA follows: TGTGCCAGCAGTATGGGACGATCTAACTATGGCTACACCTTC.

This clonotype was observed at least ten times. The chain employs TRBV28 and TRBJ1-5; 9 nucleotides agree with TRBD1. Germline V CDR1 and CDR2: MDHEN, SYDVKM. The length of the CDR3 is 17 residues. Losses at the gene ends were 3 bases for V and 5 bases for J; bases not matched to a gene: 11. CDR3 nucleotide sequence: TGTGCCAGCAGTTTTCTTCTCGGGACAGGGATGGATCAGCCCCAGCATTTT. This translates into CASSFLLGTGMDQPQHF.

The CDR3 nucleotides read TGTGCCAGCAGTAGCCCCGGGGACGACGAGCAGTACTTC. Translated, it gives CASSSPGDDEQYF. V is TRBV12-3 or TRBV12-4 and J is TRBJ2-7, with D perhaps assigned TRBD1 or TRBD2 (5 bases each). The CDR3 loop spans 13 amino acids. V gave up 5 bases and J gave up 5 bases, with 13 bases separating them.

CDR3 amino acids: CASSLTPLYTGELFF. The CDR3 DNA reads TGTGCCAGCAGTTTAACACCTCTTTACACCGGGGAGCTGTTTTTT. J is TRBJ2-2 and V is TRBV28; D is ambiguous. The V gene lost 2 bases and the J gene lost 3 bases, with 10 bases spanning the gap. This CDR3 has 15 residues. Germline CDR1 is MDHEN and CDR2 is SYDVKM.

This clonotype was counted only a few times. The rearrangement joins TRBV5-4 to TRBJ2-7; the D is unclear. Per germline, CDR1 SGHNT and CDR2 YYREEE (reference sequence). The CDR3 contains 14 residues. With 4 bases removed from V and 6 bases from J, the gap between germline ends came to 17 bases. CDR3 sequence: CASSAASLPSEQYF. CDR3 coding DNA: TGTGCCAGCAGCGCCGCGAGCCTCCCCTCCGAGCAGTACTTC.

This chain joins TRBV6-1 and TRBJ2-3, with unresolved D. V was clipped by 8 bases and J by 1 base, with 13 bases between them. The V gene's germline CDR1 is MNHNS and CDR2 SASEGT. This CDR3 is 14 amino acids long. The CDR3 reads CASGPDRRTDTQYF. In DNA, the CDR3 is TGTGCCAGCGGCCCCGACCGCCGCACAGATACGCAGTATTTT.

This clonotype showed up many times. The chain combines TRBV7-9 with TRBJ1-2; D unresolved. V dropped 7 bases and J dropped 5 bases, with 14 bases sitting between them. Germline V gene lookup returns CDR1 SEHNR and CDR2 FQNEAQ (reference sequence). The CDR3 runs 13 residues. CDR3 sequence: CASTQDRNYGYTF. The CDR3 coding sequence is TGTGCCAGCACCCAAGACCGGAATTATGGCTACACCTTC.

This chain connects TRBV10-3 to TRBJ2-2; TRBD2 might be the D (7 bases). V was shortened by 8 bases and J by 3 bases, with 10 bases between the two germline ends. This CDR3 has 13 residues. The germline V gene encodes CDR1 ENHRY and CDR2 SYGVKD. The CDR3 nucleotides read TGTGCCATCGGAGGGGGGGACACCGGGGAGCTGTTTTTT. Its protein product is CAIGGGDTGELFF.